These T cell receptor beta chains were read from a single sample in a study of T cells in Graves' hyperthyroidism and ophthalmopathy. TCRdb recomputed calls from the multiplex PCR reads with MiXCR, one row per CDR3 protein. The data hold a few hundred thousand distinct CDR3 sequences, with 15% to 18% observed a single time. Material: blood. The receptors shown here come from a woman aged 25 to 45 with Graves' hyperthyroidism. Both conserved end residues are part of each CDR3. Fields, in order: J gene, V gene, D gene, clone size, CDR3 DNA, CDR3 protein. D genes are given only for firm matches. Size tells how often a clone was seen (once, few, many) or the class of an expanded clone, and some rows leave it out.

J gene: TRBJ2-7
V gene: TRBV11-2
D gene: TRBD2
clone size: NA
CDR3 DNA: TGTGCCAGCAGCTTAGGGCCACTAGCGGCCAACGAGCAGTACTTC
CDR3 protein: CASSLGPLAANEQYF

J gene: TRBJ2-5
V gene: TRBV3-1
D gene: NA
clone size: NA
CDR3 DNA: TGTGCCAGCAGTGGAGAGGCAACCCAGTACTTC
CDR3 protein: CASSGEATQYF

J gene: TRBJ1-2
V gene: TRBV18
D gene: TRBD1
clone size: NA
CDR3 DNA: TGTGCCAGCTCACCACCGACAGGGGCAAACTATGGCTACACCTTC
CDR3 protein: CASSPPTGANYGYTF

J gene: TRBJ2-7
V gene: TRBV29-1
D gene: TRBD1
clone size: NA
CDR3 DNA: TGCAGCGCCCTAGTAACAGGGGTCTACGAGCAGTACTTC
CDR3 protein: CSALVTGVYEQYF

J gene: TRBJ2-7
V gene: TRBV11-2
D gene: NA
clone size: many
CDR3 DNA: TGTGCCAGCAGCCTGCAATTGTCGGTTCCCTACGAGCAGTACTTC
CDR3 protein: CASSLQLSVPYEQYF

J gene: TRBJ2-1
V gene: TRBV9
D gene: TRBD2
clone size: many
CDR3 DNA: TGTGCCAGCAGCGTAGAGCTAGCGGGTAATGAGCAGTTCTTC
CDR3 protein: CASSVELAGNEQFF

J gene: TRBJ2-5
V gene: TRBV29-1
D gene: NA
clone size: NA
CDR3 DNA: TGCAGCGTTCCCGACGCGGGCCGGGGGGAGACCCAGTACTTC
CDR3 protein: CSVPDAGRGETQYF

J gene: TRBJ2-1
V gene: TRBV11-2
D gene: NA
clone size: many
CDR3 DNA: TGTGCCAGCAGCCAGTCGGGCGGATACTACCCCAATGAGCAGTTCTTC
CDR3 protein: CASSQSGGYYPNEQFF

J gene: TRBJ2-1
V gene: TRBV9
D gene: NA
clone size: NA
CDR3 DNA: TGTGCCAGCAGCGATTTACAGACGGACCCCTCCTACAATGAGCAGTTCTTC
CDR3 protein: CASSDLQTDPSYNEQFF

J gene: TRBJ2-2
V gene: TRBV2
D gene: NA
clone size: many
CDR3 DNA: TGTGCCAACACAGGGTCATCCGGGGAGCTGTTTTTT
CDR3 protein: CANTGSSGELFF

J gene: TRBJ2-1
V gene: TRBV7-9
D gene: TRBD1
clone size: many
CDR3 DNA: TGTGCCAGCAGCTTTCTTGCGACAGGGTTCTACAATGAGCAGTTCTTC
CDR3 protein: CASSFLATGFYNEQFF

J gene: TRBJ2-5
V gene: TRBV3-1
D gene: TRBD2
clone size: NA
CDR3 DNA: TGTGCCAGCACGCTACGGGGGGGGAACCAAGAGACCCAGTACTTC
CDR3 protein: CASTLRGGNQETQYF

J gene: TRBJ2-2
V gene: TRBV6-2/TRBV6-3
D gene: NA
clone size: many
CDR3 DNA: TGTGCCAGCAGTCGACCGGAGGGGGAGCTGTTTTTT
CDR3 protein: CASSRPEGELFF

J gene: TRBJ2-3
V gene: TRBV20-1
D gene: TRBD1
clone size: NA
CDR3 DNA: TGCAGTGCTAGAGTTGTGACAGGGGGCGGGGGGAGCACAGATACGCAGTATTTT
CDR3 protein: CSARVVTGGGGSTDTQYF

J gene: TRBJ2-2
V gene: TRBV20-1
D gene: NA
clone size: once
CDR3 DNA: TGCAGTGCTAGAGGGGGGCACTCCCCGAACACCGGGGGGCTGTTTTTT
CDR3 protein: CSARGGHSPNTGGLFF

J gene: TRBJ2-7
V gene: TRBV5-1
D gene: TRBD2
clone size: many
CDR3 DNA: TGCGCCAGCAGCTTGGAACTAGCGGGAGCAGAGCAGTACTTC
CDR3 protein: CASSLELAGAEQYF

J gene: TRBJ2-2
V gene: TRBV7-9
D gene: TRBD2
clone size: few
CDR3 DNA: TGTACCAGCAGCCGGGGGGTAGCGGGAGTTCTTAGCTCCGGGGAGCTGTTTTTT
CDR3 protein: CTSSRGVAGVLSSGELFF

J gene: TRBJ2-5
V gene: TRBV19
D gene: NA
clone size: once
CDR3 DNA: TGTGCCAGTAGTATTATCGGCGGGGGCCGGGAGACCCAGTACTTC
CDR3 protein: CASSIIGGGRETQYF

J gene: TRBJ2-7
V gene: TRBV3-1
D gene: TRBD2
clone size: NA
CDR3 DNA: TGTGCCAGTACACAAGGACTAGCGGGCTACAAGCAGTACTTC
CDR3 protein: CASTQGLAGYKQYF

J gene: TRBJ1-5
V gene: TRBV6-1
D gene: TRBD1
clone size: many
CDR3 DNA: TGTGCCAGCGCGGACAGGGGGTACGGCAATCAGCCCCAGCATTTT
CDR3 protein: CASADRGYGNQPQHF

J gene: TRBJ2-7
V gene: TRBV20-1
D gene: TRBD2
clone size: many
CDR3 DNA: TGCAGTGCTAGAGATCCAGCGGGAGTCAACGAGCAGTACTTC
CDR3 protein: CSARDPAGVNEQYF

J gene: TRBJ2-1
V gene: TRBV2
D gene: TRBD2
clone size: many
CDR3 DNA: TGTGCCAGCAGCGATACTAGCGGAGATGGGAATGAGCAGTTCTTC
CDR3 protein: CASSDTSGDGNEQFF

J gene: TRBJ1-1
V gene: TRBV4-2
D gene: NA
clone size: many
CDR3 DNA: TGTGCCAGCAGCCAAGATACTGACGGAACAAACACTGAAGCTTTCTTT
CDR3 protein: CASSQDTDGTNTEAFF

J gene: TRBJ1-2
V gene: TRBV2
D gene: NA
clone size: few
CDR3 DNA: TGTGCCAGCAACCCTGGGACACCCGCCGGAACTGGCTACACCTTC
CDR3 protein: CASNPGTPAGTGYTF

J gene: TRBJ1-2
V gene: TRBV11-2
D gene: NA
clone size: NA
CDR3 DNA: TGTGCCAGCAGCTTTAGATACGGGCGGAGCTACACCTTC
CDR3 protein: CASSFRYGRSYTF

J gene: TRBJ1-5
V gene: TRBV24-1
D gene: TRBD1
clone size: many
CDR3 DNA: TGTGCCACCAGTGCCGGGACAGTGGATGGTCAGCCCCAGCATTTT
CDR3 protein: CATSAGTVDGQPQHF

J gene: TRBJ2-4
V gene: TRBV5-1
D gene: NA
clone size: many
CDR3 DNA: TGCGCCAGCAGCTTGGGGGCCACCAAAAACATTCAGTACTTC
CDR3 protein: CASSLGATKNIQYF

J gene: TRBJ1-3
V gene: TRBV6-1
D gene: TRBD1
clone size: many
CDR3 DNA: TGTGCCAGCGACGCCACTTCAGGGGGCTCTGGAAACACCATATATTTT
CDR3 protein: CASDATSGGSGNTIYF

J gene: TRBJ1-1
V gene: TRBV18
D gene: TRBD1
clone size: many
CDR3 DNA: TGTGCCAGCTCACCAACAGGGGTTCGCACTGAAGCTTTCTTT
CDR3 protein: CASSPTGVRTEAFF

J gene: TRBJ1-5
V gene: TRBV20-1
D gene: TRBD1
clone size: many
CDR3 DNA: TGCAGTGCTGGGCTGACAGGGTATGGTAGCAATCAGCCCCAGCATTTT
CDR3 protein: CSAGLTGYGSNQPQHF

J gene: TRBJ1-1
V gene: TRBV2
D gene: NA
clone size: few
CDR3 DNA: TGTGCCAGCAGCGACACTAGTAGGGGCACTGAAGCTTTCTTT
CDR3 protein: CASSDTSRGTEAFF

J gene: TRBJ2-1
V gene: TRBV7-6
D gene: NA
clone size: many
CDR3 DNA: TGTGCCAGCAGCTTATCATCAGACAGCTCCTACAATGAGCAGTTCTTC
CDR3 protein: CASSLSSDSSYNEQFF

J gene: TRBJ2-1
V gene: TRBV5-5
D gene: NA
clone size: many
CDR3 DNA: TGTGCCAGCAGGACAGTGTACAATGAGCAGTTCTTC
CDR3 protein: CASRTVYNEQFF

J gene: TRBJ1-5
V gene: TRBV2
D gene: NA
clone size: NA
CDR3 DNA: TGTGCCAGCAGACAGGGTAGCAATCAGCCCCAGCATTTT
CDR3 protein: CASRQGSNQPQHF

J gene: TRBJ1-2
V gene: TRBV20-1
D gene: NA
clone size: many
CDR3 DNA: TGCAGTGCTACCGGGCTCTTCGGCTACACCTTC
CDR3 protein: CSATGLFGYTF

J gene: TRBJ2-1
V gene: TRBV6-2/TRBV6-3
D gene: NA
clone size: NA
CDR3 DNA: TGTGCCAGCAGTTACTCGCGGGAATTCGGGAATGAGCAGTTCTTC
CDR3 protein: CASSYSREFGNEQFF

J gene: TRBJ2-2
V gene: TRBV7-9
D gene: TRBD1
clone size: few
CDR3 DNA: TGTGCCAGCAGCCGAATCCCGGGACAGGGGTTCACCGGGGAGCTGTTTTTT
CDR3 protein: CASSRIPGQGFTGELFF

J gene: TRBJ1-4
V gene: TRBV15
D gene: TRBD1
clone size: many
CDR3 DNA: TGTGCCACCAGCAGATCCGGACAGGCAGCCTCTAATGAAAAACTGTTTTTT
CDR3 protein: CATSRSGQAASNEKLFF

J gene: TRBJ2-2
V gene: TRBV20-1
D gene: NA
clone size: few
CDR3 DNA: TGCAGTGCTAAATCGTTGGTAGGGGAGCTGTTTTTT
CDR3 protein: CSAKSLVGELFF

J gene: TRBJ2-5
V gene: TRBV29-1
D gene: TRBD2
clone size: NA
CDR3 DNA: TGCAGCGTTGAGGGGAGACTAGCGGGATACGGGTACTTC
CDR3 protein: CSVEGRLAGYGYF

J gene: TRBJ2-7
V gene: TRBV11-2
D gene: NA
clone size: many
CDR3 DNA: TGTGCCAGCAGCTTAGCCGACAACTCCTACGAGCAGTACTTC
CDR3 protein: CASSLADNSYEQYF

J gene: TRBJ1-1
V gene: TRBV18
D gene: NA
clone size: NA
CDR3 DNA: TGTGCCAGCTCACCGGTGATGAACACTGAAGCTTTCTTT
CDR3 protein: CASSPVMNTEAFF

J gene: TRBJ2-7
V gene: TRBV12-5
D gene: NA
clone size: many
CDR3 DNA: TGTGCTAGTGAAGGAGGGGGGGCCTACGAGCAGTACTTC
CDR3 protein: CASEGGGAYEQYF

J gene: TRBJ2-7
V gene: TRBV30
D gene: NA
clone size: NA
CDR3 DNA: TGTGCCTGGTCCGACACTTCCGAGCAGTACTTC
CDR3 protein: CAWSDTSEQYF

J gene: TRBJ2-7
V gene: TRBV2
D gene: NA
clone size: many
CDR3 DNA: TGTGCCAGCAGTGGGGGGGCTGGGTACGAGCAGTACTTC
CDR3 protein: CASSGGAGYEQYF

J gene: TRBJ2-5
V gene: TRBV12-3/TRBV12-4
D gene: NA
clone size: many
CDR3 DNA: TGTGCCAGCAGTTTATCCGAAGGACAGACCCAGTACTTC
CDR3 protein: CASSLSEGQTQYF

J gene: TRBJ2-5
V gene: TRBV18
D gene: NA
clone size: NA
CDR3 DNA: TGTGCCAGCTCACCGAACGGACGGGGTGGCGAGACCCAGTACTTC
CDR3 protein: CASSPNGRGGETQYF

J gene: TRBJ2-7
V gene: TRBV3-1
D gene: TRBD2
clone size: many
CDR3 DNA: TGTGCCAGCAGCCATGCGGGAGTGTCGTACGAGCAGTACTTC
CDR3 protein: CASSHAGVSYEQYF

J gene: TRBJ1-5
V gene: TRBV24-1
D gene: NA
clone size: many
CDR3 DNA: TGTGCCACCAGTGAACAGTTCGATCAGCCCCAGCATTTT
CDR3 protein: CATSEQFDQPQHF

J gene: TRBJ1-5
V gene: TRBV24-1
D gene: TRBD1
clone size: many
CDR3 DNA: TGTGCCACCAGTGATGGGCAGGGGGCCTACCCTGATCAGCCCCAGCATTTT
CDR3 protein: CATSDGQGAYPDQPQHF

J gene: TRBJ2-1
V gene: TRBV12-5
D gene: NA
clone size: many
CDR3 DNA: TGTGCTAGTGGTTCACGATACAATGAGCAGTTCTTC
CDR3 protein: CASGSRYNEQFF

J gene: TRBJ2-7
V gene: TRBV29-1
D gene: TRBD2
clone size: many
CDR3 DNA: TGCAGCGCCTTAGCGGGAGGGGCCTACGAGCAGTACTTC
CDR3 protein: CSALAGGAYEQYF

J gene: TRBJ1-1
V gene: TRBV20-1
D gene: NA
clone size: few
CDR3 DNA: TGCAGTGCTAGAGATAGGGCAGGCGACTACATGAACACTGAAGCTTTCTTT
CDR3 protein: CSARDRAGDYMNTEAFF

J gene: TRBJ2-4
V gene: TRBV6-5
D gene: TRBD2
clone size: many
CDR3 DNA: TGTGCCAGCAGTTATATGAGCGGGAGGGACCCCAAAAACATTCAGTACTTC
CDR3 protein: CASSYMSGRDPKNIQYF

J gene: TRBJ2-3
V gene: TRBV5-5
D gene: NA
clone size: NA
CDR3 DNA: TGTGCCAGCAGCTTAAAAAACCGGGACAAAGATCGCACAGATACGCAGTATTTT
CDR3 protein: CASSLKNRDKDRTDTQYF

J gene: TRBJ1-2
V gene: TRBV7-2
D gene: TRBD1
clone size: many
CDR3 DNA: TGTGCCAGCAGCTTAGGAGGAGGGGGCTTTGGCTACACCTTC
CDR3 protein: CASSLGGGGFGYTF